Below, 5 T cell receptor beta chains from the same sample are listed, as sequenced in a study of Graves' ophthalmopathy and Graves' hyperthyroidism. Amplification of TCR beta CDR3 regions used RNA transcripts. HTBI primers were employed in first-round RT-PCR, then a second-round multiplex PCR followed. MiXCR, run by TCRdb on the multiplex PCR reads, gives a single entry per CDR3 protein. The data hold 220,000 or so distinct CDR3 sequences, with 20% to 25% observed a single time. The sequenced sample was peripheral blood. The receptors come from a woman between 45 and 65 years old with Graves' ophthalmopathy.

This clonotype appeared a few times. The chain uses TRBV11-2 and TRBJ2-7; D is unresolved. Trimming stripped 3 bases from V and 5 bases from J, with 8 bases between. The CDR3 covers 12 residues. Germline CDR1 and CDR2: SGHAT and FQNNGV. The CDR3 loop reads CASSLTNHEQYF. The DNA for the CDR3 is TGTGCCAGCAGCTTGACAAACCACGAGCAGTACTTC.

J is TRBJ2-4 and V is TRBV6-1; TRBD2 aligns across 13 bases. Germline trimming cut 6 bases from V and 3 bases from J; bases unmatched to any gene: 5. Germline V gene lookup returns CDR1 MNHNS and CDR2 SASEGT. This CDR3 has 16 residues. Here the CDR3 DNA reads TGTGCCAGCAGACTAGCGGGAGGGCCCGGCAAAAACATTCAGTACTTC. Its protein is CASRLAGGPGKNIQYF.

This clonotype was picked up one time. A single base separates this from a much larger clone, so it may be a read error. J is TRBJ2-7 and V is TRBV2; 9 positions agree with TRBD1. CDR3 length: 15 residues. V dropped 7 bases and J dropped 5; count of bases not matched to a gene: 12. Germline-derived CDR1 and CDR2 are SNHLY and FYNNEI. The CDR3 spells CASNLRDRATHEQYF. As DNA, the CDR3 is TGTGCCAGCAACCTAAGGGACAGGGCGACCCACGAGCAGTACTTC.

Ten or more counts support this clonotype. V and J are TRBV18 and TRBJ1-5; D ambiguous. The germline gives CDR1 KGHSH, CDR2 LQKENI. With 5 bases removed from V and 8 bases from J, the gap between germline ends came to 13 bases. This CDR3 contains 13 residues. The CDR3 region has the DNA TGTGCCAGCTCAGACGGATTCGAGAAGCCCCAGCATTTT. Residues: CASSDGFEKPQHF.

In its sample, this clonotype was seen many times. The chain's CDR3 is CASSQKGENQPQHF. DNA of the CDR3: TGTGCCAGCAGCCAGAAGGGCGAAAATCAGCCCCAGCATTTT. This chain joins TRBV7-9 and TRBJ1-5; D gene unclear. Germline V gene lookup returns CDR1 SEHNR and CDR2 FQNEAQ (reference sequence). Trimming left V 5 bases short and J 4 bases short, with 12 bases between. The CDR3 is 14 residues long.